Shown below are 8 T cell receptor beta chains from a single sample sequenced in a study of blood T cell repertoires in COVID-19. The data were produced by immunoSEQ multiplex PCR, yet TCRdb's version contains in-frame clones alone and is incomplete. This sample has some 270,000 clones, with more than 75% found just once. The source material was peripheral blood. The receptor source for this set is a man between 40 and 49 years old with active or convalescent COVID-19.

This chain's CDR3 is CASSSYTTSGGYNEQFF. The DNA of the CDR3 is TGCGCCAGCAGCTCTTATACGACTAGCGGGGGGTACAATGAGCAGTTCTTC. The V call is TRBV5-1, the J call TRBJ2-1; the match to TRBD2 covers 13 bases. V was clipped by 3 bases and J by 4 bases; unmatched bases: 7. Germline V CDR1 and CDR2: SGHRS, YFSETQ. The CDR3 runs to 17 residues.

V usage is TRBV4-2 and J usage is TRBJ1-6; 7 bases align to TRBD1. Germline CDR1 reads LGHNA; CDR2 reads YNFKEQ. The CDR3 has 15 amino acids. V was clipped by 0 bases and J by 15 bases; unmatched bases: 11. The chain's CDR3 is CASSQDSDRVSFLHF. In DNA form, the CDR3 reads TGTGCCAGCAGCCAAGATTCCGACAGGGTGAGTTTCCTCCACTTT.

The gene calls are TRBV9 and TRBJ2-3; D ambiguous. Per germline, CDR1 SGDLS and CDR2 YYNGEE. With 3 bases removed from V and 2 bases from J, the gap between germline ends came to 4 bases. This CDR3 spans 12 amino acids. The CDR3 bases are TGTGCCAGCAGCGCAATCACAGATACGCAGTATTTT. It is translated as CASSAITDTQYF.

This clone was picked up one time. V usage is TRBV18 and J usage is TRBJ1-2; D may be TRBD1 (6 bases). V lost 2 bases and J lost 7, with 11 bases in between. Germline V gene sequence: CDR1 KGHSH, CDR2 LQKENI. The CDR3 extends over 13 amino acids. The CDR3 protein is CASSPLQGSGYTF. The CDR3 coding sequence is TGTGCCAGCTCACCATTACAGGGCAGTGGCTACACCTTC.

The chain has TRBV11-2 and TRBJ2-1; 12 bases align to TRBD2. This CDR3 region has 15 residues. Germline V lookup: CDR1 SGHAT, CDR2 FQNNGV. With 4 bases clipped from V and 6 bases from J, the junction kept 4 bases outside the gene matches. The CDR3 here is CASSSTSGGTNEQFF. CDR3 coding DNA: TGTGCCAGCAGCTCGACTAGCGGGGGTACCAATGAGCAGTTCTTC. Full variable domain (rest looked up from reference TRBV11-2 and TRBJ2-1): EAGVAQSPRYKIIEKRQSVAFWCNPISGHATLYWYQQILGQGPKLLIQFQNNGVVDDSQLPKDRFSAERLKGVDSTLKIQPAKLEDSAVYLCASSSTSGGTNEQFFGPGTRLTVL.

This clone was counted once. The chain couples TRBV19 to TRBJ1-1, with D possibly matching TRBD1 (6 bases). V dropped 1 base and J dropped 1 base, with 10 bases sitting between them. Germline assignment: CDR1 LNHDA and CDR2 SQIVND (reference sequence). The CDR3 loop spans 15 amino acids. The CDR3 sequence is CASSIGGHQNTEAFF. As DNA, the CDR3 is TGTGCCAGTAGTATAGGGGGACACCAGAACACTGAAGCTTTCTTT.

The CDR3 is CASSRRPLAGGTDTQYF. The DNA of the CDR3 is TGTGCCAGCAGCCGCAGGCCCCTAGCGGGGGGAACAGATACGCAGTATTTT. The chain combines TRBV5-4 with TRBJ2-3; 11 bases are a match to TRBD2. CDR3 size: 17 residues. The J segment lost 3 bases and the V segment lost 4 bases, leaving 10 bases of the junction unmatched. CDR1 is SGHNT and CDR2 is YYREEE in the germline V gene (reference sequence). The variable domain in full, with the rest retrieved from reference TRBV5-4 and TRBJ2-3, is ETGVTQSPTHLIKTRGQQVTLRCSSQSGHNTVSWYQQALGQGPQFIFQYYREEENGRGNFPPRFSGLQFPNYSSELNVNALELDDSALYLCASSRRPLAGGTDTQYFGPGTRLTVL.

The rearrangement links TRBV12-5 to TRBJ2-1; a possible D gene is TRBD1 (5 bases). The ends were cut back, 6 bases at V and 3 bases at J, with 9 bases in the middle. This CDR3 is built from 13 residues. The germline gives CDR1 LGHNT, CDR2 FRNRAP. CDR3 sequence reads: CASGADSYNEQFF. The CDR3 nucleotides are TGTGCTAGTGGAGCTGACAGCTACAATGAGCAGTTCTTC.